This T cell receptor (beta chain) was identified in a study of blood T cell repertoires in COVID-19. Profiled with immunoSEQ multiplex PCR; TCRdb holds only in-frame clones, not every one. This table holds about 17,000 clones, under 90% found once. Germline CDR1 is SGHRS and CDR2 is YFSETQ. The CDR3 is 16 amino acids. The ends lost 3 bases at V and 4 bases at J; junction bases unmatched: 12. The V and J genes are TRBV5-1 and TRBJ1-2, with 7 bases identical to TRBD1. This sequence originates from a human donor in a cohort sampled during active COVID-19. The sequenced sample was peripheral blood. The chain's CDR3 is CASSSPPGQTIYGYTF. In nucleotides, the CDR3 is TGCGCCAGCAGCTCCCCCCCGGGACAGACCATCTATGGCTACACCTTC. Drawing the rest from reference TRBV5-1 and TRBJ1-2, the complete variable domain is KAGVTQTPRYLIKTRGQQVTLSCSPISGHRSVSWYQQTPGQGLQFLFEYFSETQRNKGNFPGRFSGRQFSNSRSEMNVSTLELGDSALYLCASSSPPGQTIYGYTFGSGTRLTVV.